A selection of T cell receptor beta chains follows, all from one sample in a study of blood T cells in healthy people across ages. TCRdb processed the 5' RACE reads anew with MiXCR; each CDR3 protein has one entry. The sample holds around 1.5 million distinct CDR3 sequences, around 35% seen once. The sequencing sample was made of blood. These receptors were taken from a woman in her twenties or thirties in good health. The CDR3 runs from the conserved cysteine through the conserved F or W. The D gene is left open where the match is weak. Size values are once, few and many counts, or a class for expanded clones, and some rows have none.

j_call: TRBJ2-5; cdr3_length: 14; v_call: TRBV6-1; d_call: TRBD1; clone_size: few; cdr3_aa: CASSDGDRVETQYF; cdr3_nt: TGTGCCAGCAGTGATGGGGACAGGGTCGAGACCCAGTACTTC
j_call: TRBJ1-5; cdr3_length: 16; v_call: TRBV27; d_call: -; clone_size: few; cdr3_aa: CASSSGTPYSNQPQHF; cdr3_nt: TGTGCCAGCAGTTCCGGGACCCCCTATAGCAATCAGCCCCAGCATTTT
j_call: TRBJ2-1; cdr3_length: 14; v_call: TRBV5-1; d_call: -; clone_size: -; cdr3_aa: CASSPGGTPNEQFF; cdr3_nt: TGCGCCAGCAGCCCAGGAGGGACTCCCAATGAGCAGTTCTTC
j_call: TRBJ2-7; cdr3_length: 17; v_call: TRBV7-8; d_call: TRBD2; clone_size: -; cdr3_aa: CASSLGLAGPPNYEQYF; cdr3_nt: TGTGCCAGCAGCCTGGGACTAGCGGGGCCCCCCAACTACGAGCAGTACTTC
j_call: TRBJ2-7; cdr3_length: 14; v_call: TRBV20-1; d_call: -; clone_size: -; cdr3_aa: CSATAGSGSYEQYF; cdr3_nt: TGCAGTGCAACCGCGGGGTCAGGGTCCTACGAGCAGTACTTC
j_call: TRBJ1-1; cdr3_length: 11; v_call: TRBV3-1; d_call: -; clone_size: -; cdr3_aa: CGGDVNTEAFF; cdr3_nt: TGCGGGGGGGATGTTAACACTGAAGCTTTCTTT
j_call: TRBJ2-7; cdr3_length: 14; v_call: TRBV10-3; d_call: -; clone_size: -; cdr3_aa: CAISTAGDLDEQYF; cdr3_nt: TGTGCCATCAGTACGGCAGGGGATCTGGACGAGCAGTACTTC
j_call: TRBJ1-6; cdr3_length: 13; v_call: TRBV27; d_call: -; clone_size: few; cdr3_aa: CASSLGAYSPLHF; cdr3_nt: TGTGCCAGCAGTTTGGGGGCTTATTCACCCCTCCACTTT
j_call: TRBJ2-5; cdr3_length: 15; v_call: TRBV6-1; d_call: TRBD2; clone_size: few; cdr3_aa: CASSEAWQGGETQYF; cdr3_nt: TGTGCCAGCAGTGAAGCGTGGCAGGGAGGGGAGACCCAGTACTTC
j_call: TRBJ1-2; cdr3_length: 16; v_call: TRBV27; d_call: TRBD1; clone_size: few; cdr3_aa: CASSLSGQGAGYGYTF; cdr3_nt: TGTGCCAGCAGTTTATCGGGACAGGGGGCGGGGTATGGCTACACCTTC
j_call: TRBJ2-1; cdr3_length: 15; v_call: TRBV7-3; d_call: -; clone_size: -; cdr3_aa: CASSPAGTSYIEQFF; cdr3_nt: TGTGCCAGCAGCCCAGCCGGCACTAGCTATATTGAGCAGTTCTTC
j_call: TRBJ2-4; cdr3_length: 15; v_call: TRBV10-3; d_call: TRBD2; clone_size: many; cdr3_aa: CAISESDSGSYEQYF; cdr3_nt: TGTGCCATCAGTGAGTCAGATAGCGGGAGCTATGAGCAGTACTTC
j_call: TRBJ1-4; cdr3_length: 14; v_call: TRBV20-1; d_call: -; clone_size: few; cdr3_aa: CSARDSAFFEKLFF; cdr3_nt: TGCAGTGCTAGAGATTCAGCCTTTTTCGAAAAACTGTTTTTT
j_call: TRBJ2-7; cdr3_length: 17; v_call: TRBV20-1; d_call: TRBD2; clone_size: few; cdr3_aa: CSARDKISNGGIYEQYF; cdr3_nt: TGCAGTGCTAGAGATAAGATCTCGAACGGGGGGATCTACGAGCAGTACTTC
j_call: TRBJ1-2; cdr3_length: 12; v_call: TRBV7-9; d_call: -; clone_size: many; cdr3_aa: CASSIRAGGYTF; cdr3_nt: TGTGCCAGCAGCATACGGGCAGGCGGCTACACCTTC
j_call: TRBJ2-1; cdr3_length: 18; v_call: TRBV6-1; d_call: TRBD2; clone_size: -; cdr3_aa: CASSEQAGSGGSYNEQFF; cdr3_nt: TGTGCCAGCAGTGAACAAGCCGGAAGCGGGGGCTCCTACAATGAGCAGTTCTTC
j_call: TRBJ2-5; cdr3_length: 17; v_call: TRBV7-9; d_call: -; clone_size: -; cdr3_aa: CASSLASRVAVQETQYF; cdr3_nt: TGTGCCAGCAGCTTAGCGTCGCGGGTAGCCGTCCAAGAGACCCAGTACTTC
j_call: TRBJ2-4; cdr3_length: 11; v_call: TRBV12-3/TRBV12-4; d_call: -; clone_size: -; cdr3_aa: CASSFEDIQYF; cdr3_nt: TGTGCCAGCAGTTTCGAGGACATTCAGTACTTC
j_call: TRBJ2-5; cdr3_length: 16; v_call: TRBV20-1; d_call: -; clone_size: -; cdr3_aa: CSAASGGGNSRETQYF; cdr3_nt: TGCAGTGCTGCCTCGGGTGGCGGAAACTCAAGGGAGACCCAGTACTTC
j_call: TRBJ1-1; cdr3_length: 15; v_call: TRBV4-1; d_call: -; clone_size: -; cdr3_aa: CASSQERKENTEAFF; cdr3_nt: TGCGCCAGCAGCCAAGAACGGAAGGAGAACACTGAAGCTTTCTTT
j_call: TRBJ2-7; cdr3_length: 15; v_call: TRBV2; d_call: -; clone_size: -; cdr3_aa: CASSEGRAGIYEQYF; cdr3_nt: TGTGCCAGCAGTGAAGGTCGGGCAGGGATCTACGAGCAGTACTTC
j_call: TRBJ1-2; cdr3_length: 17; v_call: TRBV20-1; d_call: -; clone_size: -; cdr3_aa: CSATTGRAIRYNYGYTF; cdr3_nt: TGCAGTGCTACGACAGGAAGAGCCATTCGGTATAACTATGGCTACACCTTC
j_call: TRBJ1-4; cdr3_length: 15; v_call: TRBV5-1; d_call: TRBD1; clone_size: few; cdr3_aa: CASSREAGGGEKLFF; cdr3_nt: TGCGCCAGCAGCCGGGAGGCAGGGGGAGGTGAAAAACTGTTTTTT
j_call: TRBJ1-2; cdr3_length: 11; v_call: TRBV6-1; d_call: -; clone_size: -; cdr3_aa: CVVRESGGYTF; cdr3_nt: TGTGTCGTGCGGGAATCGGGGGGCTACACCTTC
j_call: TRBJ2-7; cdr3_length: 14; v_call: TRBV27; d_call: TRBD1; clone_size: -; cdr3_aa: CASTWTGGSYEQYF; cdr3_nt: TGTGCCAGCACCTGGACAGGGGGTTCCTACGAGCAGTACTTC
j_call: TRBJ2-7; cdr3_length: 16; v_call: TRBV28; d_call: TRBD1; clone_size: few; cdr3_aa: CASSITGTALTYEQYF; cdr3_nt: TGTGCCAGCAGTATTACCGGGACAGCACTTACCTACGAGCAGTACTTC
j_call: TRBJ2-4; cdr3_length: 12; v_call: TRBV6-1; d_call: -; clone_size: few; cdr3_aa: CASIPAQGKQYF; cdr3_nt: TGTGCCTCGATCCCAGCACAGGGCAAGCAGTACTTC
j_call: TRBJ1-4; cdr3_length: 16; v_call: TRBV12-3/TRBV12-4; d_call: -; clone_size: -; cdr3_aa: CASRQRGALANEKLFF; cdr3_nt: TGTGCCAGCCGTCAGAGGGGGGCTCTGGCTAATGAAAAACTGTTTTTT
j_call: TRBJ2-3; cdr3_length: 16; v_call: TRBV7-9; d_call: TRBD2; clone_size: -; cdr3_aa: CASSDPLAGPTDTQYF; cdr3_nt: TGTGCCAGCAGCGACCCCCTAGCGGGGCCCACAGATACGCAGTATTTT
j_call: TRBJ1-4; cdr3_length: 16; v_call: TRBV27; d_call: TRBD1; clone_size: -; cdr3_aa: CASSPGQGGSNEKLFF; cdr3_nt: TGTGCCAGCAGCCCGGGACAGGGGGGTTCTAATGAAAAACTGTTTTTT
j_call: TRBJ1-4; cdr3_length: 15; v_call: TRBV7-8; d_call: -; clone_size: few; cdr3_aa: CASSPNSGLEEKLFF; cdr3_nt: TGTGCCAGCAGCCCCAATTCAGGCCTCGAGGAAAAACTGTTTTTT
j_call: TRBJ2-5; cdr3_length: 14; v_call: TRBV5-1; d_call: TRBD1; clone_size: few; cdr3_aa: CASSPDRSGKTQYF; cdr3_nt: TGCGCCAGCAGCCCGGACAGGTCCGGGAAGACCCAGTACTTC
j_call: TRBJ1-2; cdr3_length: 16; v_call: TRBV7-9; d_call: -; clone_size: few; cdr3_aa: CASSHGPAGGPGGYTF; cdr3_nt: TGTGCCAGCAGCCACGGACCAGCAGGAGGTCCAGGTGGCTACACCTTC
j_call: TRBJ2-1; cdr3_length: 15; v_call: TRBV5-6; d_call: TRBD2; clone_size: few; cdr3_aa: CASGLASGSPNEQFF; cdr3_nt: TGTGCCAGCGGGTTGGCTAGCGGTTCACCCAATGAGCAGTTCTTC
j_call: TRBJ1-1; cdr3_length: 16; v_call: TRBV6-2/TRBV6-3; d_call: TRBD1; clone_size: -; cdr3_aa: CASSYSIRDREDEAFF; cdr3_nt: TGTGCCAGCAGTTACTCGATAAGGGACAGGGAGGACGAAGCTTTCTTT
j_call: TRBJ1-5; cdr3_length: 14; v_call: TRBV27; d_call: -; clone_size: once; cdr3_aa: CATKLGAGGQPQHF; cdr3_nt: TGTGCCACCAAATTGGGGGCTGGGGGTCAGCCCCAGCATTTT
j_call: TRBJ1-1; cdr3_length: 15; v_call: TRBV29-1; d_call: -; clone_size: -; cdr3_aa: CSVVLTAILNTEAFF; cdr3_nt: TGCAGCGTTGTGCTGACAGCGATCCTGAACACTGAAGCTTTCTTT
j_call: TRBJ1-2; cdr3_length: 14; v_call: TRBV7-9; d_call: -; clone_size: -; cdr3_aa: CASSLVVINYGYTF; cdr3_nt: TGTGCCAGCAGCTTAGTGGTGATTAACTATGGCTACACCTTC
j_call: TRBJ2-7; cdr3_length: 13; v_call: TRBV3-1; d_call: -; clone_size: few; cdr3_aa: CASSQTGGSEQYF; cdr3_nt: TGTGCCAGCAGCCAAACTGGGGGCTCGGAGCAGTACTTC
j_call: TRBJ2-5; cdr3_length: 14; v_call: TRBV6-5; d_call: -; clone_size: few; cdr3_aa: CASARRQVQETQYF; cdr3_nt: TGTGCCAGCGCCCGACGACAGGTCCAAGAGACCCAGTACTTC
j_call: TRBJ2-2; cdr3_length: 14; v_call: TRBV3-1; d_call: -; clone_size: -; cdr3_aa: CASNQRENTGELFF; cdr3_nt: TGTGCCAGCAACCAACGGGAGAACACCGGGGAGCTGTTTTTT
j_call: TRBJ2-7; cdr3_length: 15; v_call: TRBV12-3/TRBV12-4; d_call: -; clone_size: -; cdr3_aa: CASSLEGKTGSEQYF; cdr3_nt: TGTGCCAGCAGTTTGGAGGGCAAAACGGGTAGCGAGCAGTACTTC
j_call: TRBJ2-2; cdr3_length: 16; v_call: TRBV27; d_call: -; clone_size: -; cdr3_aa: CASSSGREFSAGELFF; cdr3_nt: TGTGCCAGCAGTTCCGGTCGGGAGTTTTCTGCCGGGGAGCTGTTTTTT
j_call: TRBJ2-3; cdr3_length: 15; v_call: TRBV6-1; d_call: -; clone_size: -; cdr3_aa: CASSEEQGSPDTQYF; cdr3_nt: TGTGCCAGCAGTGAAGAACAGGGCAGCCCGGATACGCAGTATTTT
j_call: TRBJ2-1; cdr3_length: 14; v_call: TRBV20-1; d_call: -; clone_size: -; cdr3_aa: CSAKLDPSANEQFF; cdr3_nt: TGCAGTGCTAAATTAGACCCCTCAGCCAATGAGCAGTTCTTC
j_call: TRBJ2-7; cdr3_length: 15; v_call: TRBV7-2; d_call: -; clone_size: -; cdr3_aa: CASSLLQVSYNEQYF; cdr3_nt: TGTGCCAGCAGCTTGTTACAGGTTTCCTACAATGAGCAGTACTTC
j_call: TRBJ1-1; cdr3_length: 14; v_call: TRBV4-1; d_call: -; clone_size: many; cdr3_aa: CASSQDALNTEAFF; cdr3_nt: TGCGCCAGCAGCCAAGATGCTCTGAACACTGAAGCTTTCTTT
j_call: TRBJ2-2; cdr3_length: 14; v_call: TRBV2; d_call: -; clone_size: -; cdr3_aa: CASSELPRAGELFF; cdr3_nt: TGTGCCAGCAGTGAACTGCCCAGGGCCGGGGAGCTGTTTTTT
j_call: TRBJ1-5; cdr3_length: 14; v_call: TRBV20-1; d_call: TRBD1; clone_size: -; cdr3_aa: CSASGDRALEPQHF; cdr3_nt: TGTAGTGCTAGTGGGGACAGGGCACTAGAGCCCCAGCATTTT
j_call: TRBJ1-6; cdr3_length: 15; v_call: TRBV27; d_call: -; clone_size: -; cdr3_aa: CASSLEAAQNSPLHF; cdr3_nt: TGTGCCAGCAGTTTAGAGGCGGCCCAGAATTCACCCCTCCACTTT
j_call: TRBJ1-2; cdr3_length: 16; v_call: TRBV4-1; d_call: TRBD1; clone_size: few; cdr3_aa: CASSQDRAGGKSGYTF; cdr3_nt: TGCGCCAGCAGCCAAGATAGGGCAGGGGGTAAATCTGGCTACACCTTC
j_call: TRBJ2-7; cdr3_length: 16; v_call: TRBV20-1; d_call: TRBD2; clone_size: -; cdr3_aa: CSAIIGLAGEYYEQYF; cdr3_nt: TGCAGTGCTATTATAGGACTAGCGGGAGAATACTACGAGCAGTACTTC
j_call: TRBJ1-1; cdr3_length: 14; v_call: TRBV11-2; d_call: -; clone_size: -; cdr3_aa: CASSPNAGGAEAFF; cdr3_nt: TGTGCCAGCAGCCCAAATGCGGGGGGCGCTGAAGCTTTCTTT
j_call: TRBJ2-7; cdr3_length: 14; v_call: TRBV5-6; d_call: -; clone_size: -; cdr3_aa: CASSFGTPRNEQYF; cdr3_nt: TGTGCCAGCAGCTTCGGGACTCCTCGGAACGAGCAGTACTTC
j_call: TRBJ2-6; cdr3_length: 18; v_call: TRBV28; d_call: -; clone_size: -; cdr3_aa: CASSIRARLVSGANVLTF; cdr3_nt: TGTGCCAGCAGTATTAGAGCCCGTTTGGTATCCGGGGCCAACGTCCTGACTTTC
j_call: TRBJ2-5; cdr3_length: 16; v_call: TRBV4-2; d_call: TRBD2; clone_size: -; cdr3_aa: CASSQEFLAGGETQYF; cdr3_nt: TGTGCCAGCAGCCAAGAATTCCTAGCGGGGGGGGAGACCCAGTACTTC
j_call: TRBJ1-5; cdr3_length: 15; v_call: TRBV12-3/TRBV12-4; d_call: TRBD1; clone_size: -; cdr3_aa: CASSGTGHSNQPQHF; cdr3_nt: TGTGCCAGCAGTGGGACAGGGCATAGCAATCAGCCCCAGCATTTT